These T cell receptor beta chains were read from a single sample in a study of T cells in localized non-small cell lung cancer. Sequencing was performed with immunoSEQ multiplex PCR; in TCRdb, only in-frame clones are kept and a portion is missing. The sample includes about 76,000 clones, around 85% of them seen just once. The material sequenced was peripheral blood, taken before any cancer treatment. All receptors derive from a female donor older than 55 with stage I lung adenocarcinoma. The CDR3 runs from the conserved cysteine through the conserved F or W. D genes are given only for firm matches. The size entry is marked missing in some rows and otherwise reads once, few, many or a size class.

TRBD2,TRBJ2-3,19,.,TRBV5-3,CARSLTTPGLEDCTDTQYF,TGTGCCAGAAGCTTGACAACCCCGGGACTAGAAGATTGCACAGATACGCAGTATTTT
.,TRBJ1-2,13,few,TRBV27,CASRTGSRVGYTF,TGTGCCAGCAGGACTGGGTCCAGGGTTGGCTACACCTTC
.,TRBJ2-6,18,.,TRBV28,CASSPSALTQSRANVLTF,TGTGCCAGCAGTCCATCAGCTTTGACACAAAGTCGGGCCAACGTCCTGACTTTC
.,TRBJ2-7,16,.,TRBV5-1,CASSLATFRNSYEQYF,TGCGCCAGCAGCTTGGCGACTTTCAGAAACTCCTACGAGCAGTACTTC
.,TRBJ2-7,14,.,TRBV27,CASSLKGTGYEQYF,TGTGCCAGCAGTTTAAAGGGGACGGGCTACGAGCAGTACTTC
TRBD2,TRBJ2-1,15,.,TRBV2,CASIRTAGGISEQFF,TGTGCCAGCATACGTACAGCGGGAGGGATAAGTGAGCAGTTCTTC
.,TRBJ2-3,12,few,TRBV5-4,CASNRAQDTQYF,TGTGCCAGCAACAGGGCTCAGGATACGCAGTATTTT
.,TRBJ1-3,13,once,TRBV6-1,CASSAGPGNTIYF,TGTGCCAGCAGTGCAGGGCCTGGAAACACCATATATTTT
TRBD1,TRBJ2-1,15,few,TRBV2,CASSEDRSPYNEQFF,TGTGCCAGCAGTGAGGACAGGTCGCCTTACAATGAGCAGTTCTTC
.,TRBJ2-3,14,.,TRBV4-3,CASSLGGPGDTQYF,TGCGCCAGCAGCCTCGGAGGCCCAGGAGATACGCAGTATTTT
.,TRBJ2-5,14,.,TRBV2,CASSGGDYQETQYF,TGTGCCAGCAGCGGAGGGGACTACCAAGAGACCCAGTACTTC
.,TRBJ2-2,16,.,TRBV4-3,CASSLGTGWVAGELFF,TGCGCCAGCAGCCTCGGCACAGGGTGGGTCGCCGGGGAGCTGTTTTTT
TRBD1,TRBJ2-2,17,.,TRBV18,CASSPPPGQGYTGELFF,TGTGCCAGCTCACCCCCTCCGGGACAGGGGTACACCGGGGAGCTGTTTTTT
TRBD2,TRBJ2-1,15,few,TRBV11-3,CASSPRTSGYNEQFF,TGTGCCAGCAGCCCCAGGACTAGCGGATACAATGAGCAGTTCTTC
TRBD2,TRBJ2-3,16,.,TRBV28,CASTTELARLTDTQYF,TGTGCCAGCACAACGGAACTAGCGCGACTCACAGATACGCAGTATTTT
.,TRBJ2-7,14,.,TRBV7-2,CASSIPGQRYEQYF,TGTGCCAGCAGCATTCCGGGCCAGCGGTACGAGCAGTACTTC
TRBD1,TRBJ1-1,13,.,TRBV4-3,CASSHRTGTEAFF,TGCGCCAGCAGCCATAGGACAGGGACTGAAGCTTTCTTT
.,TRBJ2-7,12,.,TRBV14,CASSNGGYEQYF,TGTGCCAGCAGCAATGGAGGGTACGAGCAGTACTTC
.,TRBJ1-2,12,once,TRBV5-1,CASSHEGYGYTF,TGCGCCAGCAGCCACGAAGGTTATGGCTACACCTTC
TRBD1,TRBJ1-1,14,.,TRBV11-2,CASSTQGGGTEAFF,TGTGCCAGCAGCACCCAGGGGGGCGGCACTGAAGCTTTCTTT
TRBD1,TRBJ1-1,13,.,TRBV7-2,CASSFRGLAEAFF,TGTGCCAGCAGCTTCAGGGGGCTCGCGGAAGCTTTCTTT
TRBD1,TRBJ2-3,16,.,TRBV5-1,CASSKQGAWGTDTQYF,TGCGCCAGCAGCAAACAGGGGGCCTGGGGCACAGATACGCAGTATTTT